This TCR beta chain was sequenced for a study of blood T cell repertoires in COVID-19 (dated by TCRdb to the early 2020s). Turning to the overall study: Collaborator samples came from the United States, Italy and Spain and covered acute and convalescent phases of COVID-19. The prospective study material was composed of cDNA or gDNA derived from T cells, B-cell-depleted T cells, or PBMCs. The dataset comprised deeply sampled blood TCRbeta repertoires from subjects exposed to, actively infected with, or recovered from COVID-19. The repertoires were made available in a free public database intended to serve as a resource for research on the immune response to SARS-CoV-2. Samples came from the ongoing ImmuneRACE study (first 160 participants) plus 1,254 subjects from 6 global collaborators. A de-identified subject ID, COVID-19 status, age in years and sex were almost always included in the sample metadata. HLA class I and class II types, where available, came from metadata supplied by the sample provider rather than from assay-based typing.

Including the terminal cysteine and phenylalanine, the CDR3 comprises 13 residues. Of the read, only the CDR3 DNA is kept; its 39 bases are in frame from base 1. From a lookup of the germline V gene, CDR1 and CDR2 are MNHEY and SVGAGI. V is clipped by 4 bases and J by 3 bases, and the sequence between their germline boundaries is 10 bases long. General findings and caveats noted by the study authors: Clinical and demographic metadata were provided uncurated, with the amount varying by source and participant.

Each collaborating institution followed its own protocols to collect whole blood in K2EDTA tubes. Collaborator samples were shipped for TCRbeta analysis as frozen whole blood, isolated PBMCs, or DNA extracted from either sample type. The immunoSEQ Assay, a bias-controlled multiplex PCR, was used to amplify TCRbeta CDR3 regions from genomic DNA. Regarding the original processing steps: The number of nucleated cells in each sample was estimated from the amplification of reference gene primers within the assay. To quantify the absolute abundance of each unique TCRbeta CDR3 rearrangement, sequence reads were collapsed and filtered. Productive Simpson clonality was computed per sample as the square root of Simpson's diversity index over productive rearrangements. The immuneACCESS repertoire file appears here via TCRdb, limited to in-frame rearrangements. These files lack a portion of the clones; in checked studies, under half of the deficit traces to unresolved V genes, and the cause of the others is not known. Clonal size and the V and J genes are those of that table, whereas D and trimming came from the DNA. The sample table shows roughly 49,000 clones, and approximately 90% are seen once. The top ten constitute roughly 9.7% of the sample.

Comments on this clone: Which antigen it targets is not known. Base qualities are missing; no much larger clone stands one base away.

The receptor chain draws on TRBV6-5 and TRBJ2-7; 6 matching bases give a weak D call of TRBD1. Sequencing input: peripheral blood. This TCR was sampled from a woman older than 75 with acute or convalescent COVID-19. CDR3 region: CASSWKGDYEQYF. The DNA sequence is as follows: TGTGCCAGCAGTTGGAAGGGGGACTACGAGCAGTACTTC.